Listed below are T cell receptor beta chains from one sample, sequenced in a study of chemoradiotherapy in HPV16-positive cancers. Method: immunoSEQ multiplex PCR; TCRdb's copy keeps in-frame clones and lacks some. Among about 22,000 clones listed, 92% were seen once. The sample here was blood, taken from a patient who underwent chemoradiotherapy. The receptors derive from a human donor with HPV-associated anogenital cancer. Both conserved end residues are part of each CDR3. Each record gives: clone size, V gene, D gene, J gene, CDR3 protein, CDR3 DNA. The D gene is left open where the match is weak. For some rows the clone size is stated as once, few or many, or as a class when expanded; others skip it.

size: NA
V: TRBV16
D: NA
J: TRBJ2-5
CDR3: CASSQSETQYF
DNA: TGTGCCAGCAGCCAATCGGAGACCCAGTACTTC

size: NA
V: TRBV6-1
D: NA
J: TRBJ1-2
CDR3: CATPPREDYGYTF
DNA: TGTGCCACCCCGCCCAGGGAGGACTATGGCTACACCTTC

size: once
V: TRBV19
D: NA
J: TRBJ1-4
CDR3: CASTPWATNEKLFF
DNA: TGTGCCAGTACCCCTTGGGCAACTAATGAAAAACTGTTTTTT

size: NA
V: TRBV7-6
D: NA
J: TRBJ2-7
CDR3: CASSPSGAYEQYF
DNA: TGTGCCAGCAGCCCCAGTGGCGCCTACGAGCAGTACTTC

size: NA
V: TRBV6-1
D: NA
J: TRBJ2-6
CDR3: CASNEVGSGANVLTF
DNA: TGTGCCAGCAACGAGGTAGGGTCGGGGGCCAACGTCCTGACTTTC

size: NA
V: TRBV4-3
D: NA
J: TRBJ1-2
CDR3: CASSQEAGQAGYTF
DNA: TGCGCCAGCAGCCAAGAGGCGGGGCAAGCGGGCTACACCTTC

size: NA
V: TRBV2
D: NA
J: TRBJ2-7
CDR3: CATSQGNVYEQYF
DNA: TGTGCCACTTCCCAGGGTAACGTCTACGAGCAGTACTTC

size: NA
V: TRBV7-9
D: TRBD2
J: TRBJ2-6
CDR3: CASSFGTSGRSGANVLTF
DNA: TGTGCCAGCAGCTTCGGGACTAGCGGGAGGTCTGGGGCCAACGTCCTGACTTTC

size: NA
V: TRBV28
D: TRBD1
J: TRBJ2-5
CDR3: CASSPRDSPRGYQETQYF
DNA: TGTGCCAGCAGCCCCCGGGACAGCCCCAGGGGCTACCAAGAGACCCAGTACTTC

size: once
V: TRBV19
D: NA
J: TRBJ2-7
CDR3: CASSIVWGYEQYF
DNA: TGTGCCAGTAGTATTGTTTGGGGCTACGAGCAGTACTTC

size: NA
V: TRBV7-2
D: NA
J: TRBJ1-5
CDR3: CASAAGRNQPQHF
DNA: TGTGCCAGCGCGGCAGGTCGCAATCAGCCCCAGCATTTT

size: NA
V: TRBV27
D: TRBD1
J: TRBJ2-7
CDR3: CASRWTGGLNEQYF
DNA: TGTGCCAGCAGATGGACAGGGGGCTTGAACGAGCAGTACTTC

size: NA
V: TRBV4-2
D: TRBD2
J: TRBJ2-7
CDR3: CASSQLSGRRYEQYF
DNA: TGTGCCAGCAGCCAACTTAGCGGGAGGCGTTACGAGCAGTACTTC

size: NA
V: TRBV9
D: TRBD2
J: TRBJ2-7
CDR3: CASSQETSGEQYF
DNA: TGTGCCAGCAGCCAAGAAACTAGCGGCGAGCAGTACTTC

size: few
V: TRBV9
D: NA
J: TRBJ2-7
CDR3: CASSVGGSYEQYF
DNA: TGTGCCAGCAGCGTAGGAGGGTCCTACGAGCAGTACTTC

size: NA
V: TRBV11-2
D: NA
J: TRBJ2-7
CDR3: CASSLVSGREQYF
DNA: TGTGCCAGCAGCTTAGTAAGCGGGCGGGAGCAGTACTTC

size: NA
V: TRBV5-6
D: NA
J: TRBJ2-7
CDR3: CASSLGLLSYEQYF
DNA: TGTGCCAGCAGCCTGGGACTTCTCTCCTACGAGCAGTACTTC

size: once
V: TRBV9
D: TRBD2
J: TRBJ2-1
CDR3: CASSFTGTSAYNEQFF
DNA: TGTGCCAGCAGCTTTACGGGGACTAGCGCATACAATGAGCAGTTCTTC

size: few
V: TRBV19
D: NA
J: TRBJ1-1
CDR3: CASSIRPRGIPRTEAFF
DNA: TGTGCCAGTAGTATTCGGCCCCGAGGAATACCGAGGACTGAAGCTTTCTTT

size: NA
V: TRBV28
D: NA
J: TRBJ2-7
CDR3: CASSHRLKVSYEQYF
DNA: TGTGCCAGCAGCCATCGACTTAAGGTATCCTACGAGCAGTACTTC

size: once
V: TRBV9
D: NA
J: TRBJ1-6
CDR3: CASSVNWGSNSPLHF
DNA: TGTGCCAGCAGCGTGAATTGGGGATCTAATTCACCCCTCCACTTT

size: NA
V: TRBV5-4
D: TRBD2
J: TRBJ2-5
CDR3: CASSRGGRQETQYF
DNA: TGTGCCAGCAGCCGGGGGGGCAGACAAGAGACCCAGTACTTC

size: NA
V: TRBV25-1
D: TRBD1
J: TRBJ1-4
CDR3: CASSESTGTGDGKLFF
DNA: TGTGCCAGCAGTGAATCCACCGGGACAGGGGACGGGAAACTGTTTTTT

size: NA
V: TRBV27
D: NA
J: TRBJ2-7
CDR3: CASSFFLWGNSYEQYF
DNA: TGTGCCAGCAGTTTTTTCTTGTGGGGGAACTCGTACGAGCAGTACTTC

size: NA
V: TRBV19
D: NA
J: TRBJ1-2
CDR3: CASSIWGDAGGYTF
DNA: TGTGCCAGTAGTATATGGGGGGATGCCGGTGGCTACACCTTC

size: few
V: TRBV9
D: NA
J: TRBJ1-1
CDR3: CASSISTDLNTEAFF
DNA: TGTGCCAGCAGCATTTCGACAGATCTGAACACTGAAGCTTTCTTT

size: NA
V: TRBV7-2
D: NA
J: TRBJ2-7
CDR3: CASSLLDEQYF
DNA: TGTGCCAGCAGCTTATTGGACGAGCAGTACTTC

size: NA
V: TRBV5-1
D: TRBD1
J: TRBJ2-1
CDR3: CASTPRTGDDNEQFF
DNA: TGCGCCAGCACCCCCCGGACAGGTGATGACAATGAGCAGTTCTTC

size: once
V: TRBV6-6
D: NA
J: TRBJ1-5
CDR3: CASTYGKGVRNQPQHF
DNA: TGTGCCAGCACCTACGGGAAGGGGGTAAGGAATCAGCCCCAGCATTTT

size: NA
V: TRBV11-2
D: TRBD2
J: TRBJ2-7
CDR3: CASSKLAGLSYEQYF
DNA: TGTGCCAGCAGCAAGCTAGCGGGACTATCCTACGAGCAGTACTTC

size: once
V: TRBV9
D: TRBD1
J: TRBJ1-2
CDR3: CASAQGGRSNYGYTF
DNA: TGTGCCAGCGCCCAGGGGGGTCGGAGCAACTATGGCTACACCTTC

size: NA
V: TRBV5-1
D: NA
J: TRBJ2-1
CDR3: CASSLSLRDQLKFF
DNA: TGCGCCAGCAGCTTGTCCCTCAGGGACCAGTTAAAGTTCTTC

size: NA
V: TRBV7-6
D: NA
J: TRBJ2-7
CDR3: CASSLRGVSDEQYF
DNA: TGTGCCAGCAGCTTACGAGGGGTATCGGACGAGCAGTACTTC

size: NA
V: TRBV9
D: NA
J: TRBJ1-1
CDR3: CASSSEGQSNTEAFF
DNA: TGTGCCAGCAGCTCGGAGGGGCAGTCGAACACTGAAGCTTTCTTT

size: NA
V: TRBV9
D: TRBD1
J: TRBJ1-1
CDR3: CASSASGTGSNTEAFF
DNA: TGTGCCAGCAGCGCCTCCGGGACAGGGTCGAACACTGAAGCTTTCTTT

size: few
V: TRBV6-1
D: NA
J: TRBJ2-3
CDR3: CATVKLGGSADTQYF
DNA: TGTGCCACAGTGAAACTCGGGGGATCGGCAGATACGCAGTATTTT

size: NA
V: TRBV7-9
D: TRBD1
J: TRBJ1-5
CDR3: CATATGSNQPQHF
DNA: TGTGCCACCGCGACAGGGAGCAATCAGCCCCAGCATTTT

size: NA
V: TRBV5-4
D: TRBD1
J: TRBJ2-5
CDR3: CASSLGQEQETQYF
DNA: TGTGCCAGCAGCCTGGGACAGGAGCAAGAGACCCAGTACTTC

size: NA
V: TRBV7-2
D: TRBD1
J: TRBJ1-2
CDR3: CASSAEGAANYGYTF
DNA: TGTGCCAGCTCCGCGGAGGGGGCAGCTAACTATGGCTACACCTTC